What follows is one T cell receptor (beta chain) and its context. The antigen is unknown. Both 60 Vbeta primers and 13 Jbeta primers went into the PCR. Assay used: immunoSEQ multiplex PCR; TCRdb lists only in-frame clones, some missing. Here the sample spans some 120,000 clones, around four fifths being singletons. These data are taken from a study of cytomegalovirus exposure and HLA in healthy donors. As for the study in general: The 110 million or so unique TCR beta sequences, from about 179 million T cells, were found by an earlier analysis. Study conclusions and caveats: In a later analysis, donors in an Asian-associated ancestry cluster reportedly had fewer N-insertions in productive TCRs than the cohort mean.

The CDR3 runs to 14 residues. With 1 base removed from V and 1 base from J, the gap between germline ends came to 7 bases. From germline, CDR1 is GTSNPN and CDR2 SVGIG (reference sequence). The chain carries TRBV30 and TRBJ1-4; D is undetermined. The sequenced sample consisted of PBMCs. The sequence was obtained from a man between 18 and 35 years old in good health and CMV-seropositive. The CDR3 bases are TGTGCCTGGAGTGGCTCGGGAACTAATGAAAAACTGTTTTTT. This gives the protein CAWSGSGTNEKLFF.